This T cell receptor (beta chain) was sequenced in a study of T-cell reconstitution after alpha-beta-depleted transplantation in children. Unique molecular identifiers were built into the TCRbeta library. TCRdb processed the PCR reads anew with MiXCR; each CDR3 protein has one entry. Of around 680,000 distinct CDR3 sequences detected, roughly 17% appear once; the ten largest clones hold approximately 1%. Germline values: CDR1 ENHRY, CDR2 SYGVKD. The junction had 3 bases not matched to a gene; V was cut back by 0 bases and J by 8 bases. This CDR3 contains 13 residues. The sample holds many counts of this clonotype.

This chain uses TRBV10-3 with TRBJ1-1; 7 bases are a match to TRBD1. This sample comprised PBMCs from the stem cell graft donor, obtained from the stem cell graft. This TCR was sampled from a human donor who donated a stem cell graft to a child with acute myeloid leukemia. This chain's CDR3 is CAISESGGYEAFF. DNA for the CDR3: TGTGCCATCAGTGAGTCAGGGGGCTACGAAGCTTTCTTT.